These T cell receptor beta chains were read from a single sample in a study of cytomegalovirus exposure and HLA in healthy donors. Assay: immunoSEQ multiplex PCR; the TCRdb copy retains only in-frame clones and omits some. The repertoire holds about 150,000 clones, with around 79% as singletons. Sample: PBMCs. The receptor set was obtained from a man aged 50-60 years in good health and CMV-seropositive. The CDR3 runs from the conserved cysteine through the conserved F or W. The D gene is left open where the match is weak. Clone size appears in some rows only: once, few, many, or a class for an expanded clone.

clone_size: -; v_call: TRBV6-1; j_call: TRBJ2-3; d_call: -; cdr3_aa: CASSGQGTDTQYF; cdr3_nt: TGTGCCAGCAGTGGACAGGGCACAGATACGCAGTATTTT
clone_size: -; v_call: TRBV2; j_call: TRBJ2-3; d_call: -; cdr3_aa: CASRQGAVVSDTQYF; cdr3_nt: TGTGCCAGCAGACAGGGTGCGGTGGTTTCAGATACGCAGTATTTT
clone_size: -; v_call: TRBV12-5; j_call: TRBJ2-5; d_call: -; cdr3_aa: CASGSSGVETQYF; cdr3_nt: TGTGCTAGTGGGTCTTCAGGGGTGGAGACCCAGTACTTC
clone_size: -; v_call: TRBV7-3; j_call: TRBJ2-2; d_call: TRBD2; cdr3_aa: CASRLAGNTGELFF; cdr3_nt: TGTGCCAGCAGGCTAGCGGGGAACACCGGGGAGCTGTTTTTT
clone_size: -; v_call: TRBV18; j_call: TRBJ2-5; d_call: TRBD1; cdr3_aa: CASSRDRGETQYF; cdr3_nt: TGTGCCAGCTCACGGGACAGGGGCGAGACCCAGTACTTC
clone_size: -; v_call: TRBV7-9; j_call: TRBJ2-7; d_call: -; cdr3_aa: CASSLGSGPYEQYF; cdr3_nt: TGTGCCAGCAGCTTAGGTTCAGGCCCGTACGAGCAGTACTTC
clone_size: -; v_call: TRBV5-1; j_call: TRBJ2-3; d_call: TRBD2; cdr3_aa: CASSHGLAGSDTQYF; cdr3_nt: TGCGCCAGCAGCCACGGACTAGCGGGATCAGATACGCAGTATTTT
clone_size: -; v_call: TRBV27; j_call: TRBJ2-7; d_call: -; cdr3_aa: CASSLRAGRSYEQYF; cdr3_nt: TGTGCCAGCAGTTTAAGGGCGGGCCGCTCCTACGAGCAGTACTTC
clone_size: once; v_call: TRBV29-1; j_call: TRBJ1-1; d_call: -; cdr3_aa: CSARTGEATEAFF; cdr3_nt: TGCAGCGCGCGGACGGGGGAAGCCACTGAAGCTTTCTTT
clone_size: -; v_call: TRBV6-1; j_call: TRBJ1-1; d_call: TRBD1; cdr3_aa: CASSEVDRALPEAFF; cdr3_nt: TGTGCCAGCAGTGAGGTGGACAGGGCTCTTCCTGAAGCTTTCTTT
clone_size: -; v_call: TRBV7-9; j_call: TRBJ1-2; d_call: -; cdr3_aa: CASSLKSGYTF; cdr3_nt: TGTGCCAGCAGCTTAAAGAGTGGCTACACCTTC
clone_size: -; v_call: TRBV4-1; j_call: TRBJ2-7; d_call: -; cdr3_aa: CASSQARRVSGEQYF; cdr3_nt: TGCGCCAGCAGCCAAGCCAGACGGGTATCGGGCGAGCAGTACTTC
clone_size: -; v_call: TRBV21-1; j_call: TRBJ2-7; d_call: -; cdr3_aa: CASSKLQSGRANEQYF; cdr3_nt: TGTGCCAGCAGCAAACTACAAAGCGGGAGGGCCAACGAGCAGTACTTC
clone_size: few; v_call: TRBV5-1; j_call: TRBJ2-2; d_call: -; cdr3_aa: CASSRPGELFF; cdr3_nt: TGCGCCAGCAGTCGTCCCGGGGAGCTGTTTTTT
clone_size: -; v_call: TRBV27; j_call: TRBJ2-3; d_call: -; cdr3_aa: CASSSGGDTQYF; cdr3_nt: TGTGCCAGCAGTTCGGGGGGCGATACGCAGTATTTT
clone_size: -; v_call: TRBV29-1; j_call: TRBJ2-7; d_call: TRBD1; cdr3_aa: CSVRGQGYEQYF; cdr3_nt: TGCAGCGTTAGGGGACAGGGCTACGAGCAGTACTTC
clone_size: -; v_call: TRBV10-2; j_call: TRBJ2-7; d_call: TRBD1; cdr3_aa: CASSELRQGQYEQYF; cdr3_nt: TGCGCCAGCAGTGAGTTAAGACAGGGTCAATACGAGCAGTACTTC
clone_size: -; v_call: TRBV7-3; j_call: TRBJ2-7; d_call: -; cdr3_aa: CASSLMAGPYEQYF; cdr3_nt: TGTGCCAGCAGCTTAATGGCGGGACCCTACGAGCAGTACTTC
clone_size: once; v_call: TRBV18; j_call: TRBJ1-6; d_call: -; cdr3_aa: CASSPSRTVNSPLHF; cdr3_nt: TGTGCCAGCTCACCTTCAAGGACAGTTAATTCACCCCTCCACTTT
clone_size: once; v_call: TRBV18; j_call: TRBJ1-2; d_call: -; cdr3_aa: CASSPEVDYGYTF; cdr3_nt: TGTGCCAGCTCACCAGAGGTCGACTATGGCTACACCTTC
clone_size: -; v_call: TRBV7-9; j_call: TRBJ2-7; d_call: -; cdr3_aa: CASSLWGLEQYF; cdr3_nt: TGTGCCAGCAGCTTATGGGGGCTGGAGCAGTACTTC
clone_size: -; v_call: TRBV29-1; j_call: TRBJ2-1; d_call: TRBD2; cdr3_aa: CSVVGTSGARATYNEQFF; cdr3_nt: TGCAGCGTTGTCGGGACTAGCGGAGCGCGGGCTACCTACAATGAGCAGTTCTTC
clone_size: -; v_call: TRBV28; j_call: TRBJ1-6; d_call: TRBD1; cdr3_aa: CASSPRQGFSPLHF; cdr3_nt: TGTGCCAGCAGCCCCCGACAGGGGTTTTCACCCCTCCACTTT
clone_size: few; v_call: TRBV6-1; j_call: TRBJ1-4; d_call: TRBD1; cdr3_aa: CASSGPRDRQRANEKLFF; cdr3_nt: TGTGCCAGCAGTGGCCCCCGGGACAGACAGAGGGCTAATGAAAAACTGTTTTTT
clone_size: -; v_call: TRBV28; j_call: TRBJ1-4; d_call: TRBD1; cdr3_aa: CASSLNGQGAIGEKLFF; cdr3_nt: TGTGCCAGCAGTTTAAATGGTCAGGGGGCGATAGGAGAAAAACTGTTTTTT
clone_size: -; v_call: TRBV10-3; j_call: TRBJ1-1; d_call: TRBD1; cdr3_aa: CAISGQGSLSEAFF; cdr3_nt: TGTGCCATCAGTGGACAGGGGTCTTTGAGTGAAGCTTTCTTT
clone_size: few; v_call: TRBV28; j_call: TRBJ2-7; d_call: TRBD2; cdr3_aa: CASSTAGGLYEQYF; cdr3_nt: TGTGCCAGCAGTACAGCGGGAGGGCTCTACGAGCAGTACTTC
clone_size: -; v_call: TRBV2; j_call: TRBJ2-7; d_call: -; cdr3_aa: CASRFRQETYEQYF; cdr3_nt: TGTGCCAGCAGATTCCGACAGGAAACCTACGAGCAGTACTTC
clone_size: -; v_call: TRBV7-8; j_call: TRBJ2-7; d_call: TRBD1; cdr3_aa: CASSLAGTGYYEQYF; cdr3_nt: TGTGCCAGCAGCTTAGCGGGGACAGGTTACTACGAGCAGTACTTC